The clone carrying this T cell receptor beta chain was recorded only once. The V gene's germline CDR1 is SGHRS and CDR2 YFSETQ. Trimming stripped 4 bases from V and 5 bases from J, with 7 bases between. The CDR3 consists of 11 residues. Method: immunoSEQ multiplex PCR; TCRdb's copy keeps in-frame clones and lacks some. The sample includes approximately 150,000 clones, about 91% of them seen just once. This specimen belongs to a study of control samples from healthy donors and cancer patients. The rearrangement links TRBV5-1 to TRBJ2-7, with D hard to call. The sequenced material came from blood. The clonotype originates from a man between 18 and 29 years old in good health. CDR3 sequence: CASSVHDEQYF. The CDR3 nucleotides read TGCGCCAGCAGCGTCCATGACGAGCAGTACTTC.